This TCR beta chain was retrieved from a study of cytomegalovirus exposure and HLA in healthy donors. PCR was performed using 60 Vbeta and 13 Jbeta primers. Sequencing was performed with immunoSEQ multiplex PCR; in TCRdb, only in-frame clones are kept and a portion is missing. The table includes approximately 120,000 clones, over 60% detected once. CDR1 and CDR2 from the germline V gene are SGHRS and YFSETQ. CDR3 length: 15 amino acids. Trimming removed 1 base at V and 4 bases at J, with 12 bases between. The sequencing input was PBMCs. This chain joins TRBV5-1 and TRBJ1-3, with no clear D. The TCR sequence derives from a female donor in good health and CMV-seronegative. DNA for the CDR3: TGCGCCAGCAGCTTGACAGCACTCACCGGAAACACCATATATTTT. It codes for CASSLTALTGNTIYF.